The sequence of this T cell receptor beta chain was determined in a study of blood T cells in healthy people across ages. Study at large: Through template switching, about one barcoded beta molecule was captured per two T cells, as measured in model experiments. Study-level results: There was a strong correlation between TCR beta diversity and naive T cell percentage. Expanded clonotype changes were possibly confounded by unknown donor CMV status.

Through a sample-barcoded 5' primer and a J-beta primer mix, a second PCR was run for roughly 6 to 11 cycles. From each sample, at least 3 million paired-end reads containing CDR3 were obtained. TCRdb redid the calling of the 5' RACE reads with MiXCR, one entry per CDR3 protein. The table has about 930,000 distinct CDR3 sequences, under 35% seen once. Looked up from germline, CDR1 is SEHNR and CDR2 is FQNEAQ (reference sequence). The CDR3 is 13 amino acids. Trimming cost V 1 base and J 6 bases, with 10 bases left between them. Points on this clonotype: As yet, its antigen is unknown.

Separately, the same data were catalogued under a study of T cells of mothers and their children.

The clonotype originates from a woman in her forties in good health. The chain has TRBV7-9 and TRBJ2-7, with D possibly being TRBD1 (5 bases). Sequencing was performed on blood. The DNA for the CDR3 is TGTGCCAGCAGCTTAGTAGGGGCCTGCGAGCAGTACTTC. It is translated as CASSLVGACEQYF.